This T cell receptor (beta chain) comes out of a study of T cell responses to AZD1222 COVID-19 vaccine. General study results and limits: Two AZD1222 doses significantly raised spike-specific TCR breadth and depth over controls.

Regarding this clone: Antigen unknown.

The CDR3 is made up of 16 amino acids. V shed 1 base and J shed 5 bases, with 18 bases lying between them. Germline V gene data show CDR1 as SGHNT and CDR2 as YYREEE (reference sequence). Data came from immunoSEQ multiplex PCR; TCRdb stores just in-frame clones and leaves some out. This sample has roughly 140,000 clones; around 88% occur once, and the top ten carry approximately 3.7%. The input for sequencing was peripheral blood, taken on day 0 of AZD1222 vaccination. The rearrangement uses TRBV5-4 and TRBJ1-2, with D perhaps matching TRBD1 (6 bases). This sequence originates from an adult in good health. CDR3 in DNA: TGTGCCAGCAGCTTGCGAAGTTCTGGGGGCGGGTATGGCTACACCTTC. Translating it yields CASSLRSSGGGYGYTF.